The 2 T cell receptor beta chains in this list originate from one sample, sequenced in a study of T-cell reconstitution after alpha-beta-depleted transplantation in children. The library targeted TCRbeta and was prepared with unique molecular identifiers. One entry per CDR3 protein results from TCRdb running MiXCR on the PCR reads. Here the sample spans roughly 120,000 distinct CDR3 sequences, 23% being singletons. The material sequenced was PBMCs, mostly from graft donor cells, taken 180 days after TCRalphabeta/CD19-depleted stem cell transplant. These receptors all stem from a male patient aged 2 to 10 who had a stem cell transplant for chronic granulomatous disease, so the T cells may come from the graft donor.

This clonotype was seen many times. V gene TRBV9 combines with J gene TRBJ2-3; 8 nucleotides match TRBD2. Germline assignment: CDR1 SGDLS and CDR2 YYNGEE. The CDR3 is 15 residues long. V lost 2 bases, J lost 3 bases, and 5 bases stayed unmatched. The CDR3 coding sequence is TGTGCCAGCAGCGTCGGGGGGGCCCGGACAGATACGCAGTATTTT. Translated, it gives CASSVGGARTDTQYF. Complete variable domain (other parts from reference TRBV9 and TRBJ2-3): DSGVTQTPKHLITATGQRVTLRCSPRSGDLSVYWYQQSLDQGLQFLIQYYNGEERAKGNILERFSAQQFPDLHSELNLSSLELGDSALYFCASSVGGARTDTQYFGPGTRLTVL.

This clonotype was found a few times. The chain links TRBV11-2 to TRBJ2-5; D uncertain. Trimming took off 2 bases at V and 4 bases at J, with 14 bases between the two ends. The CDR3 is 15 residues long. CDR1 and CDR2 from the germline V gene are SGHAT and FQNNGV. This CDR3 is CASSLTDSYGETQYF. The CDR3 nucleotides read TGTGCCAGCAGCTTAACCGACTCGTACGGAGAGACCCAGTACTTC. The entire variable domain, with the rest obtained from reference TRBV11-2 and TRBJ2-5, is as follows: EAGVAQSPRYKIIEKRQSVAFWCNPISGHATLYWYQQILGQGPKLLIQFQNNGVVDDSQLPKDRFSAERLKGVDSTLKIQPAKLEDSAVYLCASSLTDSYGETQYFGPGTRLLVL.